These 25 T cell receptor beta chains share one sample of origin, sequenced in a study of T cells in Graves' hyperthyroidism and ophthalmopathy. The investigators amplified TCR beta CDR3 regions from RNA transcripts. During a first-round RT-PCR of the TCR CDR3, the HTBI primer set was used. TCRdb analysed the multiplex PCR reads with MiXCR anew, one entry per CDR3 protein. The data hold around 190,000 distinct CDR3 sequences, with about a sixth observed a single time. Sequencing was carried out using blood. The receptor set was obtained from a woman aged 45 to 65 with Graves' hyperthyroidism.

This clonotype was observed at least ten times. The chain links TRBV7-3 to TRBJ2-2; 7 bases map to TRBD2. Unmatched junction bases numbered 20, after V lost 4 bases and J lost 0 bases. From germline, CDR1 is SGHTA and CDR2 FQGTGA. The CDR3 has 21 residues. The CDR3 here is CASSSYTGTTPERANTGELFF. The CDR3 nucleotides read TGTGCCAGCAGCTCATATACCGGGACTACTCCTGAAAGGGCGAACACCGGGGAGCTGTTTTTT.

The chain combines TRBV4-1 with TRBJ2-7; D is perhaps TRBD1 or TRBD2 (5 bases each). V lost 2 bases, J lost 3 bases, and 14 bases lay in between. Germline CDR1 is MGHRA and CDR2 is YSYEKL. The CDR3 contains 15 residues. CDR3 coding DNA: TGCGCCAGCAGCCAAACCCGGGACGGGAACTACGAGCAGTACTTC. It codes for CASSQTRDGNYEQYF.

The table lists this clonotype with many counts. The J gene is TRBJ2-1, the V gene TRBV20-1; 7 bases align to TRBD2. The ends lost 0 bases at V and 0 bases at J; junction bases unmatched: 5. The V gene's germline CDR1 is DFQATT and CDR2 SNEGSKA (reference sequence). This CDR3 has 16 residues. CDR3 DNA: TGCAGTGCTAGAGATCAACTAGCGTACTCCTACAATGAGCAGTTCTTC. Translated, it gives CSARDQLAYSYNEQFF.

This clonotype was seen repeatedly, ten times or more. CDR3: CASSEEVSYNEQFF. CDR3 in DNA: TGTGCCAGCAGTGAAGAGGTCTCCTACAATGAGCAGTTCTTC. This chain links TRBV2 with TRBJ2-1, with no clear D. The V end was cut by 1 base, the J end by 0 bases, with 4 bases between. The CDR3 runs to 14 residues. CDR1 is SNHLY and CDR2 is FYNNEI in the germline V gene.

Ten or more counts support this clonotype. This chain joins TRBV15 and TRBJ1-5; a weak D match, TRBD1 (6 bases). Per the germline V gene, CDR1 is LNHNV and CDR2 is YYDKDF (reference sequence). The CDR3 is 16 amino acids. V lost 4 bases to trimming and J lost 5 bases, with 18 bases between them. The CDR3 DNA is TGTGCCACCAGCATACCGAGGACAGCACCAGATCAGCCCCAGCATTTT. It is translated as CATSIPRTAPDQPQHF.

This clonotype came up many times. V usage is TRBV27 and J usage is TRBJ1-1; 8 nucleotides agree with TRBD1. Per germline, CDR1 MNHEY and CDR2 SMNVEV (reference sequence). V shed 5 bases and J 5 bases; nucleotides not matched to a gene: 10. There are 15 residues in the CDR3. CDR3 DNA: TGTGCCAGCAGTCTCCTAGGACAGGGAGGGACTGAAGCTTTCTTT. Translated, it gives CASSLLGQGGTEAFF.

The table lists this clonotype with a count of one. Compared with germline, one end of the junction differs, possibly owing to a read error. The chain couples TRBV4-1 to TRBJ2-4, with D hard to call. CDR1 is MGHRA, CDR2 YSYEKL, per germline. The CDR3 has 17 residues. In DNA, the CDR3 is TGCGCCAGCGGCCAAGATCCGCTGGGGAAAGCCAAAAACATTCAGTACTTC. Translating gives CASGQDPLGKAKNIQYF.

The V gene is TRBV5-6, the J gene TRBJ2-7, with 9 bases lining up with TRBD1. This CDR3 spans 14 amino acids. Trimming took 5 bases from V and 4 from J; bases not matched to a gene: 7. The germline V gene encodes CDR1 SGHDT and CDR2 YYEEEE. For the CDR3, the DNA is TGTGCCAGCAGACCCGGGACAGGGAGATACGAGCAGTACTTC. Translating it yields CASRPGTGRYEQYF.

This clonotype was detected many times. The CDR3 nucleotides read TGTGCCAGCAGCCAAGATAGAGGACTAGCGGGGGGGCCCTACGAGCAGTACTTC. Translation: CASSQDRGLAGGPYEQYF. The chain carries TRBV4-2 and TRBJ2-7; 15 bases fit TRBD2. The CDR3 consists of 18 residues. Germline assignment: CDR1 LGHNA and CDR2 YNFKEQ. V dropped 0 bases and J dropped 2; count of bases not matched to a gene: 5.

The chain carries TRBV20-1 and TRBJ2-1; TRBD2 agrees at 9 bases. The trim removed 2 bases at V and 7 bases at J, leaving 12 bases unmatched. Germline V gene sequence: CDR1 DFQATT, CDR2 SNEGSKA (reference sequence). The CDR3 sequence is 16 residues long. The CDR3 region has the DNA TGCAGTGCTAGACTACCTACTAGCGGGCTGGGGAATGAGCAGTTCTTC. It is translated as CSARLPTSGLGNEQFF.

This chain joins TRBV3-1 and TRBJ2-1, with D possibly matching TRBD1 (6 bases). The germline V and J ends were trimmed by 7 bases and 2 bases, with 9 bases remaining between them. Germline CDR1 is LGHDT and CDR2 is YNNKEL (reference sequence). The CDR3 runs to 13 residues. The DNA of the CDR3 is TGTGCCAGCAAGGGGGTCCCCTACAATGAGCAGTTCTTC. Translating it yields CASKGVPYNEQFF.

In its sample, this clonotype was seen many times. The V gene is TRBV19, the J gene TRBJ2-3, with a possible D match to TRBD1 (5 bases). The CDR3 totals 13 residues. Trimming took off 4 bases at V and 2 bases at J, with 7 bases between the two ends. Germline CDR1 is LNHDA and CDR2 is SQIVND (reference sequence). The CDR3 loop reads CASSRQPTDTQYF. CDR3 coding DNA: TGTGCCAGTAGTAGACAGCCCACAGATACGCAGTATTTT. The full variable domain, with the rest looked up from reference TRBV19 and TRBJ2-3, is DGGITQSPKYLFRKEGQNVTLSCEQNLNHDAMYWYRQDPGQGLRLIYYSQIVNDFQKGDIAEGYSVSREKKESFPLTVTSAQKNPTAFYLCASSRQPTDTQYFGPGTRLTVL.

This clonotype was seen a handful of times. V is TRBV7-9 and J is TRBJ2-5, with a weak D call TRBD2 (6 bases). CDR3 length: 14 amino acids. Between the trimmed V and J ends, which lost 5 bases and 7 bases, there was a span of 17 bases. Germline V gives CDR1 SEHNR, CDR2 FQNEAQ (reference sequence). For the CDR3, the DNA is TGTGCCAGCAGCCCCCGAGCCCTCGGGGGGACCCAGTACTTC. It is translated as CASSPRALGGTQYF.

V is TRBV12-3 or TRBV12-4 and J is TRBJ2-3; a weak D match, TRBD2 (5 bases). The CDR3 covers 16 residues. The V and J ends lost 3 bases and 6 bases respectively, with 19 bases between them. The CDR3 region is CASSFRRWERADTQYF. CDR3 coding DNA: TGTGCCAGCAGTTTCCGACGGTGGGAGAGGGCGGATACGCAGTATTTT.

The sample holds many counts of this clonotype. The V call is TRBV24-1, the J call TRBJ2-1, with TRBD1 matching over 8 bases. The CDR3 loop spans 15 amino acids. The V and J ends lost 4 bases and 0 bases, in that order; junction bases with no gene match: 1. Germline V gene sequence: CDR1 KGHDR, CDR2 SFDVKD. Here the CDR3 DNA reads TGTGCCACCAGTGAAACAGGGGGCTCCTACAATGAGCAGTTCTTC. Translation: CATSETGGSYNEQFF.

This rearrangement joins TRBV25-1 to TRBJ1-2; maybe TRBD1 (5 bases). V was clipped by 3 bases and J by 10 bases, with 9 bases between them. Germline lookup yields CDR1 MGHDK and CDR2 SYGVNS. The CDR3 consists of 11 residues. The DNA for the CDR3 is TGTGCCAGCAGTGAGGGAGGGGTCTACACCTTC. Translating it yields CASSEGGVYTF.

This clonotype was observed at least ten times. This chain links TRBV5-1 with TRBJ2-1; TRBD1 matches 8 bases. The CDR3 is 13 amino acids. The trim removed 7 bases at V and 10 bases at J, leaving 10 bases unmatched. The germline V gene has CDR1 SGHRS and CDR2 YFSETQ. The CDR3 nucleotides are TGCGCCAGCGGGGGACAGGTTGGATTCGAGCAGTTCTTC. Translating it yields CASGGQVGFEQFF.

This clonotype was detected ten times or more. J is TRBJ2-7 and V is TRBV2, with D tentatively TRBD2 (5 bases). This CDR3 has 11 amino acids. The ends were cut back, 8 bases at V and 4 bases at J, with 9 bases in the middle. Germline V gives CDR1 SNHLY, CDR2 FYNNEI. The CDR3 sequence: CASGRTYEQYF. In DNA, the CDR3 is TGTGCCAGCGGACGGACTTACGAGCAGTACTTC.

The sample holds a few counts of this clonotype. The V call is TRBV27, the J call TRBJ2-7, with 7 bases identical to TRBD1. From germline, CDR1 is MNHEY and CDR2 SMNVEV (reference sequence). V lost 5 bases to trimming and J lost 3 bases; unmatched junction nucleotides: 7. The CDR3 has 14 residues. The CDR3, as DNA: TGTGCCAGCAGTCACCGGGACAGTATCTACGAGCAGTACTTC. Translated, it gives CASSHRDSIYEQYF.

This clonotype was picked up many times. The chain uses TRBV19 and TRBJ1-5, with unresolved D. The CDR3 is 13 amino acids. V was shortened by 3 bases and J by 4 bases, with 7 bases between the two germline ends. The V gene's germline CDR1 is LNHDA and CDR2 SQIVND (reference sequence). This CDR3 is CASSMGSNQPQHF. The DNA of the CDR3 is TGTGCCAGTAGTATGGGGTCGAATCAGCCCCAGCATTTT.

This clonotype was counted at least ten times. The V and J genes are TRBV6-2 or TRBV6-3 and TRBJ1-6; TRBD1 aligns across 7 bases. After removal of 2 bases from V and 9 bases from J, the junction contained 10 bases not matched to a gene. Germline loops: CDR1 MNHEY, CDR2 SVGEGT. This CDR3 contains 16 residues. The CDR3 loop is CASSYDTGVQGSPLHF. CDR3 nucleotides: TGTGCCAGCAGTTACGATACAGGGGTCCAAGGTTCACCCCTCCACTTT.

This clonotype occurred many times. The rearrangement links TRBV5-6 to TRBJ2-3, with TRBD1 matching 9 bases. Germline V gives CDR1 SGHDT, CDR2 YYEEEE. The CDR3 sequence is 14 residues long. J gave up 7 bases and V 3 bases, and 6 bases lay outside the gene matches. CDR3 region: CASSWGQGANTQYF. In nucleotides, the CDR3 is TGTGCCAGCAGCTGGGGACAGGGAGCGAATACGCAGTATTTT.

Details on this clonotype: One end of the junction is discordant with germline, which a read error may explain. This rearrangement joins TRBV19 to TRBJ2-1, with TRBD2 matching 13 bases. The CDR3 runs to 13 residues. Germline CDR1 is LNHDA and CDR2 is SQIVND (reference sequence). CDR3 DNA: TGTGCCAGTAGGACTAGCGGGGGGAATGTGCAGTTCTTC. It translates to CASRTSGGNVQFF. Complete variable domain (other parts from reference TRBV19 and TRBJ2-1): DGGITQSPKYLFRKEGQNVTLSCEQNLNHDAMYWYRQDPGQGLRLIYYSQIVNDFQKGDIAEGYSVSREKKESFPLTVTSAQKNPTAFYLCASRTSGGNVQFFGPGTRLTVL.

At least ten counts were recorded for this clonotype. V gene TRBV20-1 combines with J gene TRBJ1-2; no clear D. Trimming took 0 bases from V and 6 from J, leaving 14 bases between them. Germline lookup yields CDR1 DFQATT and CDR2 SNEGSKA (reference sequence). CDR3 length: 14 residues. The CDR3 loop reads CSARDRARGDGYTF. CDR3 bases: TGCAGTGCTAGAGATCGGGCCCGCGGGGATGGCTACACCTTC.

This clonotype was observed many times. CDR3 in amino acids: CATSREGSYTEAFF. DNA of the CDR3: TGTGCCACCAGCAGAGAGGGGAGTTACACTGAAGCTTTCTTT. V and J are TRBV15 and TRBJ1-1; D not certain. Trimming left V 0 bases short and J 3 bases short, with 8 bases between. The CDR3 is made up of 14 amino acids. CDR1 LNHNV and CDR2 YYDKDF come from the germline V gene (reference sequence).